A single sample is the source of the 2 T cell receptor beta chains below, sequenced in a study of blood T cell repertoires in COVID-19. Clones were sequenced by immunoSEQ multiplex PCR, and TCRdb holds only the in-frame ones, with some missing. The table lists about 260,000 clones, about 80% of them singletons. The sequenced sample was peripheral blood. All receptors come from a woman aged 80 or over with acute or convalescent COVID-19.

V and J are TRBV27 and TRBJ1-2; TRBD1 agrees at 7 bases. There are 14 residues in the CDR3. CDR1 and CDR2 (germline): MNHEY, SMNVEV (reference sequence). Losses at the gene ends were 4 bases for V and 7 bases for J; bases not matched to a gene: 9. The CDR3, as DNA: TGTGCCAGCAGTTCGTCACTCACAGGGGCTGGCTACACCTTC. Its translation is CASSSSLTGAGYTF.

This chain links TRBV18 with TRBJ1-1; 7 positions agree with TRBD1. The V gene's germline CDR1 is KGHSH and CDR2 LQKENI. V lost 6 bases to trimming and J lost 8 bases; unmatched junction nucleotides: 9. This CDR3 region has 13 residues. The CDR3 DNA reads as TGTGCCAGCTCCTTGGACCGGGACAGCGAAGCTTTCTTT. Translation: CASSLDRDSEAFF.